This is a list of T cell receptor beta chains from one sample in a study of shared clonotypes between healthy human individuals. Generated by immunoSEQ multiplex PCR, the TCRdb table keeps only in-frame clones and is missing some. This sample has about 340,000 clones, with 73% found just once. The sample consisted of memory CD4+ T cells sorted from blood. Every receptor here comes from a man aged 25 to 40 in good health. CDR3s include the opening cysteine and the closing phenylalanine or tryptophan. A D gene is named only where the DNA matches it firmly. The listing skips clone size in some rows; elsewhere it reads once, few, many or a size class.

D gene	J gene	clone size	V gene	CDR3 DNA	CDR3 protein
TRBD1	TRBJ1-2	.	TRBV4-2	TGTGCCAGCAGCCGGGACAGGGATCGGGATGGCTACACCTTC	CASSRDRDRDGYTF
TRBD1	TRBJ1-1	.	TRBV5-1	TGCGCCAGCAGCAAGAACAGGGGGCTGGGCACTGAAGCTTTCTTT	CASSKNRGLGTEAFF
TRBD1	TRBJ2-7	.	TRBV5-5	TGTGCCAGCAGCTTAAACAGGGACAGGGCCTCCTACGAGCAGTACTTC	CASSLNRDRASYEQYF
.	TRBJ2-7	.	TRBV10-2	TGCGCCAGCAGTGATCACAGGGTCTCCTACGAGCAGTACTTC	CASSDHRVSYEQYF
.	TRBJ2-5	once	TRBV7-8	TGTGCCAGCAGCGCAGTCAGAGAGACCCAGTACTTC	CASSAVRETQYF
.	TRBJ2-7	.	TRBV23-1	TGCGCCAGCAGTCAATCGGGGACCGACACCTACGAGCAGTACTTC	CASSQSGTDTYEQYF
TRBD2	TRBJ2-1	.	TRBV7-2	TGTGCCAGCAGCTTATTCTGGACTAGCGGGTCCTACAATGAGCAGTTCTTC	CASSLFWTSGSYNEQFF
.	TRBJ2-6	few	TRBV10-3	TGTGCCACCAAGGGAGGGGCAGGGGGCAGTGGGGCCAACGTCCTGACTTTC	CATKGGAGGSGANVLTF
TRBD1	TRBJ1-2	.	TRBV5-4	TGTGCCAGCAGCTTGGGACAGGGGGCCGGGAACTATGGCTACACCTTC	CASSLGQGAGNYGYTF
.	TRBJ2-7	.	TRBV7-8	TGTGCCAGCAGCCCCGTCAGCTTTGGGTACGAGCAGTACTTC	CASSPVSFGYEQYF
.	TRBJ2-6	.	TRBV30	TGTGCCTGGACGGTCTCTGGGGCCAACGTCCTGACTTTC	CAWTVSGANVLTF
.	TRBJ2-2	.	TRBV20-1	TGCAGTGCTAGAGAGGGAGGGGAGCTGTTTTTT	CSAREGGELFF
TRBD1	TRBJ2-2	.	TRBV7-9	TGTGCCAGCAGCTTTCGCACAGGGGGCGGCACCGGGGAGCTGTTTTTT	CASSFRTGGGTGELFF
.	TRBJ2-5	few	TRBV19	TGTGCCAGTAGTATAGATAGGGCGCAAGAGACCCAGTACTTC	CASSIDRAQETQYF
.	TRBJ1-1	.	TRBV6-1	TGTGCCAGCACCCCTGGACGGCCAAACACTGAAGCTTTCTTT	CASTPGRPNTEAFF
TRBD1	TRBJ2-5	.	TRBV7-2	TGTGCCAGCAGCTTGAACAGGGGGCGTGAGACCCAGTACTTC	CASSLNRGRETQYF